This T cell receptor (beta chain) came from a study of T cell changes during pregnancy in multiple sclerosis. Sequencing was performed with immunoSEQ multiplex PCR; in TCRdb, only in-frame clones are kept and a portion is missing. The sample has about 36,000 clones, around 93% seen once. The CDR3 sequence is 15 residues long. Trimming shortened V by 3 bases and J by 0 bases, and 11 bases separated the two germline ends. Germline V gene data show CDR1 as LNHDA and CDR2 as SQIVND (reference sequence). The TCR originated in a female donor with multiple sclerosis, enrolled in a pregnancy study. This sample comprised CD4+ T cells from peripheral blood mononuclear cells, obtained in the first trimester of pregnancy. V gene TRBV19 combines with J gene TRBJ1-2; D is perhaps TRBD1 (5 bases). CDR3 loop: CASSMGGTPNYGYTF. CDR3 DNA: TGTGCCAGTAGTATGGGCGGGACGCCTAACTATGGCTACACCTTC.